This paragraph reports one TCR beta chain. This clonotype showed up many times. What this receptor recognizes is not known. Base-call qualities are not available, and no considerably larger clone is one nucleotide away. This entry comes from a study of human T cells and chemical hapten exposure (dated by TCRdb to the early 2020s). About the investigation overall: For sensitization, 2% DPC in acetone was applied to a roughly 2 cm by roughly 2 cm area of upper inner arm skin. Throughout the study period of around 25 weeks, patients also received therapeutic DPC doses to the scalp every week. Patch tests used Finn chambers with 0.01% DPC on the upper back, scored after 6 days by International Contact Dermatitis Research Group standards. Alopecia areata with under or over 50% scalp involvement, alopecia totalis and alopecia universalis were represented in the patient cohort, which was mostly female. Libraries were pooled for sequencing, and per-sample TCR yields varied mainly because of small differences in library volumes within the pool. The study tracked peripheral blood TCR repertoire changes in vivo during primary and secondary sensitization to the hapten diphenylcyclopropenone (DPC) in alopecia patients. Patient blood was sampled pre-sensitization (week 0) and at 2, 6 and about 24 weeks after DPC sensitization. Blood for TCR sequencing was provided by twenty-nine alopecia patients at one to four time points (pre-sensitization, 2, 6 and 24 weeks). From each blood RNA sample, both TCR alpha and TCR beta chains were sequenced. General findings and caveats noted by the study authors: DPC sensitization did not change how many TCRs were above 1 in 1000 frequency, and no evidence was found of alterations in global repertoire structure. Repeated subsampling changed both the strength of the expansion versus patch-test correlation and the threshold at which that correlation became significant. Patch test score was positively correlated with the number of PT1 expanded TCRs, with significance at thresholds 8, 16 and 32 but not at 4. Because all patients had alopecia, a presumed autoimmune disease, the immune response of the patients might differ from that of healthy individuals. Compared with pre-sensitization or healthy control sets, expanded TCRs formed significantly more large CDR3 similarity clusters, which is consistent with antigen-driven responses.

To prepare the library, RACE was applied. Sequenced on a NextSeq 500. Library preparation attached unique molecular identifiers to individual cDNA molecules for quantitative, reproducible TCR counting. The authors' pipeline ran thus. A median of about 87,000 TCRs per sample was observed, with a range of roughly 23,224 to 700,000. The Decombinator software suite was used to annotate V, J and CDR3 in the TCR reads. For the PS versus PT1 abundance plots, all samples were subsampled to the same number of TCRs (28,000). TCRs were defined as expanded if absent before sensitization and observed at least eight times at the 2-week time point. Through fastp at Q25 and MiXCR, TCRdb rebuilt clones from the public reads, retaining in-frame beta chains. Each record represents a unique CDR3 protein, reported with the most common genes and DNA among its rows. TCRdb, rather than the study authors, made the V and J calls. The sample data list about 41,000 distinct CDR3 sequences, and approximately 3.6% of these were observed just once. The ten largest make up about 24% of the sample.

Reading the germline V gene gives CDR1 LGHNA and CDR2 YNFKEQ. The CDR3 holds 16 amino acids from the cysteine to the phenylalanine. The retained sequence is limited to the CDR3, 48 bases, with the frame set at the first base. The germline V and J ends show losses of 4 bases and 5 bases respectively, and no gene match explains 7 bases of the junction. Per the publication, the time point label means: patch test 1, 2 weeks after DPC sensitization. In light of the paper, this sample's treatment or condition label describes: therapeutic diphenylcyclopropenone sensitization with weekly scalp DPC. Unfractionated whole blood was collected in Tempus Blood RNA tubes, and total RNA was extracted from that blood. At every patch-test visit, the blood draw took place before the patch test was put on. Patients were considered eligible if aged 18 to 70, diagnosed with alopecia and deemed suitable for DPC therapy, and patients were excluded if pregnant.

This sample comprised whole blood, obtained in connection with sensitization to the hapten diphenylcyclopropenone (DPC). The sequence is built from TRBV4-2 and TRBJ2-1, with 11 central nucleotides matching TRBD2. The clonotype was recovered from a man in his forties or fifties with alopecia areata. Some clones in this sample may be carry-over from other donors' samples. The nucleotides are TGTGCCAGCAGCCTTAGCGGGAGGGCCGTTAACAATGAGCAGTTCTTC. This yields the protein CASSLSGRAVNNEQFF.